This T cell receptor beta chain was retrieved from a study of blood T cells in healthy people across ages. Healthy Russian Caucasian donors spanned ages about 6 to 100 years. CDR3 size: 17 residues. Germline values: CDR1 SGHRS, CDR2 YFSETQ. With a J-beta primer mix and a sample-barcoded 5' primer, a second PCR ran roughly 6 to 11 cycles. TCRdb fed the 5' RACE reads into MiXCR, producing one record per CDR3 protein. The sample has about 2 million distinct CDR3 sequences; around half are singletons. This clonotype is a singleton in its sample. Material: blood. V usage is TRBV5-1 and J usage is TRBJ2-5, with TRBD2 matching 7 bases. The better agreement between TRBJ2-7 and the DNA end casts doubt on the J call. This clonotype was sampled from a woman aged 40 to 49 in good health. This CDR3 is CASSFTGGTPLTYEQYF. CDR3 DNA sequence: TGCGCCAGCAGCTTTACGGGGGGAACACCACTCACCTACGAGCAGTACTTC.